Below, 6 T cell receptor beta chains from the same sample are listed, as sequenced in a study of human T cells and chemical hapten exposure. Documented time point: patch test 1, 2 weeks after DPC sensitization. Treatment described: therapeutic diphenylcyclopropenone sensitization with weekly scalp DPC. TCRdb re-called the RACE reads with MiXCR, one entry per CDR3 protein. The repertoire holds about 69,000 distinct CDR3 sequences, with 25% to 40% as singletons. The input for sequencing was whole blood, taken in connection with sensitization to the hapten diphenylcyclopropenone (DPC). These receptor sequences come from a middle-aged man with alopecia areata. Some clones in this sample may be carry-over from other donors' samples.

V usage is TRBV9 and J usage is TRBJ2-7; the D call may be TRBD1 or TRBD2 (5 bases each). This CDR3 contains 15 residues. V was shortened by 5 bases and J by 11 bases, with 26 bases between the two germline ends. Germline CDR1 SGDLS, CDR2 YYNGEE. This chain's CDR3 is CASSLGRGRPRCKYF. The CDR3 bases are TGTGCCAGCAGTTTGGGACGGGGCCGTCCGCGGTGCAAGTACTTC.

J is TRBJ2-3 and V is TRBV7-9; a weak D match, TRBD1 (5 bases). V lost 4 bases and J 2 bases, leaving 13 bases between the germline ends. This CDR3 is built from 15 residues. Per germline, CDR1 SEHNR and CDR2 FQNEAQ (reference sequence). In DNA, the CDR3 is TGTGCCAGCAGCTCGACGCTGGACAACACAGATACGCAGTATTTT. Its translation: CASSSTLDNTDTQYF.

The rearrangement links TRBV7-7 to TRBJ2-2, with D unclear. V was pared by 0 bases and J by 1 base, with 6 bases between. The germline gives CDR1 SSHAT, CDR2 FNYEAQ (reference sequence). The CDR3 runs 15 residues. The CDR3 DNA sequence: TGTGCCAGCAGCTTAGCAAAGGGGAACACCGGGGAGCTGTTTTTT. Translated, it gives CASSLAKGNTGELFF.

CDR3 region: CSAGTVGNEQFF. The CDR3 DNA follows: TGCAGTGCGGGGACAGTGGGGAATGAGCAGTTCTTC. The chain joins TRBV20-1 to TRBJ2-1, with 7 bases aligning to TRBD1. The CDR3 is 12 residues long. Germline V gene data show CDR1 as DFQATT and CDR2 as SNEGSKA (reference sequence). J was trimmed by 7 bases and V by 6 bases; bases with no gene match: 6.

This clonotype has more than one count but fewer than ten. The chain has TRBV2 and TRBJ1-1, with 9 bases aligning to TRBD1. This CDR3 is built from 15 residues. V gave up 6 bases and J gave up 5 bases; unmatched junction bases: 10. The germline gives CDR1 SNHLY, CDR2 FYNNEI. The CDR3 DNA reads TGTGCCAGCAGCTTAACAGGGGGCGCAGGGACTGAAGCTTTCTTT. It translates to CASSLTGGAGTEAFF. The full variable domain, with the rest looked up from reference TRBV2 and TRBJ1-1, is EPEVTQTPSHQVTQMGQEVILRCVPISNHLYFYWYRQILGQKVEFLVSFYNNEISEKSEIFDDQFSVERPDGSNFTLKIRSTKLEDSAMYFCASSLTGGAGTEAFFGQGTRLTVV.

This clonotype showed up many times. DNA for the CDR3: TGTGCCAGCAGCTTAGAAGGGCTCGGGGAGCTGTTTTTT. This codes for CASSLEGLGELFF. The chain combines TRBV11-2 with TRBJ2-2; D gene ambiguous. V lost 0 bases, J lost 7 bases, and 6 bases lay in between. The CDR3 is 13 residues long. Germline loops: CDR1 SGHAT, CDR2 FQNNGV.